The 30 T cell receptor beta chains given below trace back to one sample, sequenced in a study of CD8+ T cells in alopecia areata (dated by TCRdb to between 2017 and 2018). The library relied on the immunoSEQ multiplex PCR assay. RNA was extracted from all samples and reverse transcribed into cDNA, which served as template for TCR sequencing. In its TCRdb copy, this immuneACCESS table keeps in-frame sequences only and misses some clones. Where compared with another copy, unresolved V genes explain less than half of these, and the others have no known cause. The sample includes fewer than 250,000 clones, with less than 45% observed a single time. More than 0.4% of the sample rests with the top ten. The treatment or condition label on this specimen signifies: oral pan-JAK inhibitor, 5-10 mg twice daily. The sample consisted of CD4+ T cells sorted from blood, taken at roughly week 30, from a patient treated with tofacitinib. The receptors were gathered from a human donor with alopecia areata.

This clone was picked up a small number of times. The J gene is TRBJ2-2, the V gene TRBV10-1, with 9 bases that match TRBD2. This CDR3 comprises 19 residues. Germline V gene lookup returns CDR1 WNHNN and CDR2 SYGVQD (reference sequence). Trimming removed 3 bases from V and 6 bases from J; junction bases left unmatched: 17. CDR3 region: CASSDHSGPSGVKPGELFF. CDR3 in DNA: TGCGCCAGCAGTGACCACAGCGGGCCTAGCGGGGTGAAACCCGGGGAGCTGTTTTTT.

The chain is built from TRBV29-1 and TRBJ2-7; D is undetermined. Germline V lookup: CDR1 SQVTM, CDR2 ANQGSEA. CDR3 length equals 12 residues. V was trimmed by 5 bases and J by 3 bases, leaving 11 bases between them. CDR3 amino acids: CSVSWGYYEQYF. The CDR3 DNA is TGCAGCGTTTCCTGGGGATACTACGAGCAGTACTTC.

In its sample, this clone was seen once. The chain carries TRBV4-1 and TRBJ1-1, with a weak D call TRBD1 (6 bases). This CDR3 is built from 16 residues. Trimming left V 4 bases short and J 4 bases short, with 19 bases between. Germline V CDR1 and CDR2: MGHRA, YSYEKL. The CDR3 is CASSLIGGRGSTEAFF. CDR3 DNA sequence: TGCGCCAGCAGCCTGATCGGGGGGCGCGGGAGCACTGAAGCTTTCTTT.

This rearrangement joins TRBV19 to TRBJ1-1; 9 bases align to TRBD1. Germline CDR1 LNHDA, CDR2 SQIVND (reference sequence). The length of the CDR3 is 14 residues. The J segment lost 4 bases and the V segment lost 2 bases, leaving 2 bases of the junction unmatched. CDR3: CASSITGQGTEAFF. In DNA form, the CDR3 reads TGTGCCAGTAGTATAACGGGACAGGGCACTGAAGCTTTCTTT.

The rearrangement joins TRBV5-1 to TRBJ2-7; TRBD2 might be the D (6 bases). The ends were cut back, 4 bases at V and 3 bases at J, with 14 bases in the middle. Germline V CDR1 and CDR2: SGHRS, YFSETQ. This CDR3 has 14 amino acids. The CDR3 reads CASSRDLGRYEQYF. As DNA, the CDR3 is TGCGCCAGCAGCAGGGACTTGGGGCGCTACGAGCAGTACTTC.

The chain links TRBV5-1 to TRBJ1-1; D unresolved. The CDR3 totals 13 residues. V shed 0 bases and J shed 3 bases, with 6 bases lying between them. Per germline, CDR1 SGHRS and CDR2 YFSETQ. Here the CDR3 reads CASSLAADTEAFF. Here the CDR3 DNA reads TGCGCCAGCAGCTTGGCCGCGGACACTGAAGCTTTCTTT.

The chain employs TRBV29-1 and TRBJ2-7, with 9 bases matching TRBD1. CDR3 length: 14 residues. J was trimmed by 2 bases and V by 4 bases; bases with no gene match: 6. Germline-derived CDR1 and CDR2 are SQVTM and ANQGSEA. CDR3 in amino acids: CSVVDRGKTYEQYF. For the CDR3, the DNA is TGCAGCGTTGTCGACAGGGGGAAAACCTACGAGCAGTACTTC.

CDR3 nucleotide sequence: TGCAGCGTTGGGCGGGAGTGGAACACCGGGGAGCTGTTTTTT. It codes for CSVGREWNTGELFF. The chain uses TRBV29-1 and TRBJ2-2; 7 nucleotides align to TRBD2. The CDR3 has 14 amino acids. The V segment lost 4 bases and the J segment 1 base; nucleotides outside the gene matches: 3. Germline CDR1 reads SQVTM; CDR2 reads ANQGSEA.

In this sample, this clone turned up a few times. This sequence joins TRBV27 and TRBJ2-7; D could derive from TRBD1 or TRBD2 (5 bases each). The V end lost 6 bases, the J end lost 1 base, and 16 bases lay between the germline ends. The germline V gene has CDR1 MNHEY and CDR2 SMNVEV (reference sequence). CDR3 length: 15 amino acids. CDR3 DNA: TGTGCCAGCAGCTTCCCGGGACGGCTGTCCTACGAGCAGTACTTC. Its protein product is CASSFPGRLSYEQYF.

Concerning this clone itself: Its ends do not fully match the called genes, so a read error is possible. The rearrangement joins TRBV2 to TRBJ1-2; D possibly corresponds to TRBD1 (6 bases). The CDR3 has 15 residues. The germline gives CDR1 SNHLY, CDR2 FYNNEI. CDR3 bases: TGTGCCAGCAGAGGGGGAGGGAGGGTTAACGATGGCTACACCTTC. This codes for CASRGGGRVNDGYTF.

The chain carries TRBV29-1 and TRBJ1-1, with 9 bases that match TRBD1. CDR1 is SQVTM, CDR2 ANQGSEA, per germline. V was pared by 6 bases and J by 5 bases, with 4 bases of the junction left unmatched. CDR3 length equals 12 residues. The DNA of the CDR3 is TGCAGCGTACAGGGGGCAAGGACTGAAGCTTTCTTT. It translates to CSVQGARTEAFF.

This clone appeared many times. In the same sample, other DNA sequences code for this CDR3. This rearrangement joins TRBV19 to TRBJ2-3; 8 nucleotides line up with TRBD1. CDR1 and CDR2 from the germline V gene are LNHDA and SQIVND (reference sequence). CDR3 size: 13 residues. The V and J ends lost 8 bases and 1 base, in that order; junction bases with no gene match: 2. The CDR3: CASGQGGTDTQYF. As DNA, the CDR3 is TGTGCCAGTGGACAGGGTGGCACAGATACGCAGTATTTT.

The chain combines TRBV7-9 with TRBJ1-5; D ambiguous. The germline CDR1 and CDR2 sequences are SEHNR and FQNEAQ (reference sequence). V lost 1 base and J 4 bases, leaving 8 bases between the germline ends. The CDR3 runs to 14 residues. The CDR3 DNA sequence: TGTGCCAGCAGCTTAGGGCCGGGAAATCAGCCCCAGCATTTT. Encoded protein: CASSLGPGNQPQHF.

As to this clone: No conserved phenylalanine or tryptophan ends this CDR3, so it is likely a read error. The DNA is left out, because the CDR3 cannot be placed on it with certainty; the CDR3 is given as TCRdb lists it. CDR3 sequence: CSVVTAADWGI. The chain has TRBV29-1 and TRBJ1-1. The germline CDR1 and CDR2 sequences are SQVTM and ANQGSEA. The CDR3 region is 11 residues in length, termini included.

The rearrangement joins TRBV5-1 to TRBJ1-1, with D uncertain. CDR1 and CDR2 from the germline V gene are SGHRS and YFSETQ. Trimming cost V 4 bases and J 0 bases, with 10 bases left between them. The CDR3 has 14 residues. CDR3 sequence: CASSRQGMNTEAFF. Written as DNA, the CDR3 is TGCGCCAGCAGCCGACAAGGAATGAACACTGAAGCTTTCTTT.

The V gene is TRBV19, the J gene TRBJ2-3; 10 bases are a match to TRBD2. Germline CDR1 is LNHDA and CDR2 is SQIVND (reference sequence). V lost 6 bases, J lost 8 bases, and 14 bases stayed unmatched. The CDR3 has 16 residues. The CDR3 bases are TGTGCCAGTAGCCTCAATCTAGCGGGGGCCTCGGGTACGCAGTATTTT. Encoded protein: CASSLNLAGASGTQYF.

The gene calls are TRBV18 and TRBJ1-1; the match to TRBD1 covers 7 bases. V trimming: 2 bases; J trimming: 3 bases; junction bases outside the gene matches: 3. Per germline, CDR1 KGHSH and CDR2 LQKENI. The CDR3 is 14 residues long. The CDR3 region has the DNA TGTGCCAGCTCACCATATCAGGGGGACACTGAAGCTTTCTTT. The encoded protein is CASSPYQGDTEAFF.

J is TRBJ2-1 and V is TRBV29-1; 8 bases are shared with TRBD2. This CDR3 has 15 amino acids. With V trimmed by 7 bases and J by 4 bases, 12 bases remained unmatched. Germline V CDR1 and CDR2: SQVTM, ANQGSEA. For the CDR3, the DNA is TGCAGCGCTACAGCGGGGGTGTCGCGGTACAATGAGCAGTTCTTC. This translates into CSATAGVSRYNEQFF.

V gene TRBV5-1 combines with J gene TRBJ1-2, with a possible D match to TRBD1 (5 bases). Germline V gene sequence: CDR1 SGHRS, CDR2 YFSETQ. This CDR3 spans 13 amino acids. V lost 9 bases and J 4 bases, leaving 16 bases between the germline ends. The CDR3 protein is CATRAQGLYGYTF. CDR3 DNA: TGCGCCACCAGAGCGCAGGGCCTCTATGGCTACACCTTC.

The V call is TRBV30, the J call TRBJ1-1; TRBD1 is a possible D gene (6 bases). The CDR3 spans 14 residues. Germline assignment: CDR1 GTSNPN and CDR2 SVGIG (reference sequence). V was shortened by 3 bases and J by 6 bases, with 17 bases between the two germline ends. CDR3 DNA: TGTGCCTGGAGCACATTCGGGGGCGCGGCTGAAGCTTTCTTT. Its translation is CAWSTFGGAAEAFF.

The chain couples TRBV2 to TRBJ2-5; 15 bases agree with TRBD2. The J segment lost 6 bases and the V segment lost 5 bases, leaving 7 bases of the junction unmatched. Germline V gene data show CDR1 as SNHLY and CDR2 as FYNNEI. This CDR3 contains 16 residues. The CDR3 DNA follows: TGTGCCAGCAGTTCCGGACTAGCGGGGGGGCAAAAGACCCAGTACTTC. This sequence encodes CASSSGLAGGQKTQYF.

The chain has TRBV27 and TRBJ2-1; TRBD1 aligns across 7 bases. The V gene end was trimmed by 6 bases and the J gene end by 1 base; junction bases not matched to a gene: 9. CDR1 and CDR2 (germline): MNHEY, SMNVEV (reference sequence). This CDR3 is built from 16 residues. In DNA, the CDR3 is TGTGCCAGCAGCCGGCTCGACAGGGCATCCTACAATGAGCAGTTCTTC. Translating it yields CASSRLDRASYNEQFF.

Note on this clone: This sample includes further DNA sequences coding for the same CDR3. The chain employs TRBV5-1 and TRBJ2-3; D is perhaps TRBD1 (5 bases). CDR3 length equals 14 residues. CDR1 SGHRS and CDR2 YFSETQ come from the germline V gene. V dropped 0 bases and J dropped 4 bases, with 9 bases sitting between them. The CDR3 bases are TGCGCCAGCAGCTTGGCCTCAGGGCCAGATACGCAGTATTTT. It is translated as CASSLASGPDTQYF. Filled out from reference TRBV5-1 and TRBJ2-3, the complete variable domain reads KAGVTQTPRYLIKTRGQQVTLSCSPISGHRSVSWYQQTPGQGLQFLFEYFSETQRNKGNFPGRFSGRQFSNSRSEMNVSTLELGDSALYLCASSLASGPDTQYFGPGTRLTVL.

This clone was seen a few times. CDR3 residues: CASSHNTGELFF. The CDR3 DNA follows: TGTGCCAGCAGTCACAACACCGGGGAGCTGTTTTTT. The J gene is TRBJ2-2, the V gene TRBV5-6; D is undetermined. V gave up 5 bases and J gave up 2 bases, with 4 bases separating them. The germline gives CDR1 SGHDT, CDR2 YYEEEE. The CDR3 totals 12 residues. Using reference TRBV5-6 and TRBJ2-2 for the parts outside the CDR3, the full variable domain is DAGVTQSPTHLIKTRGQQVTLRCSPKSGHDTVSWYQQALGQGPQFIFQYYEEEERQRGNFPDRFSGHQFPNYSSELNVNALLLGDSALYLCASSHNTGELFFGEGSRLTVL.

V is TRBV4-1 and J is TRBJ2-2, with TRBD1 as a possible D gene (6 bases). V was trimmed by 7 bases and J by 0 bases, leaving 9 bases between them. Germline V gene sequence: CDR1 MGHRA, CDR2 YSYEKL. The CDR3 is made up of 14 amino acids. The DNA of the CDR3 is TGCGCCAGCAAGAGACAGGCGAACACCGGGGAGCTGTTTTTT. Translated: CASKRQANTGELFF.

The genes are TRBV6-4 and TRBJ1-1; D is unclear. Trimming removed 2 bases at V and 11 bases at J, with 15 bases between. Germline CDR1 MRHNA, CDR2 SNTAGT. The CDR3 is made up of 13 amino acids. CDR3 protein: CASSDDGTGRAFF. CDR3 bases: TGTGCCAGCAGTGACGATGGAACCGGAAGGGCTTTCTTT.

The genes are TRBV10-3 and TRBJ2-1; a possible D gene is TRBD2 (6 bases). Germline V gene data show CDR1 as ENHRY and CDR2 as SYGVKD. The CDR3 covers 13 residues. The V gene lost 6 bases and the J gene lost 8 bases, with 14 bases spanning the gap. The CDR3 bases are TGTGCCATCAGATCGGGAGCCAACGATGAGCAGTTCTTC. It yields the protein CAIRSGANDEQFF.

Comments on this clone: Other DNA sequences in the sample encode the same CDR3. In DNA, the CDR3 is TGCGCCAGCAGCTTAGGCGGGTATGGCTACACCTTC. Encoded protein: CASSLGGYGYTF. The rearrangement joins TRBV5-1 to TRBJ1-2; D gene uncertain. The length of the CDR3 is 12 residues. Deletions cut 2 bases from V and 5 bases from J, with 7 bases between. Germline-derived CDR1 and CDR2 are SGHRS and YFSETQ. Drawing the rest from reference TRBV5-1 and TRBJ1-2, the complete variable domain is KAGVTQTPRYLIKTRGQQVTLSCSPISGHRSVSWYQQTPGQGLQFLFEYFSETQRNKGNFPGRFSGRQFSNSRSEMNVSTLELGDSALYLCASSLGGYGYTFGSGTRLTVV.

The sample holds a few counts of this clone. This rearrangement joins TRBV10-3 to TRBJ2-1, with 9 positions matching TRBD1. The CDR3 is made up of 14 amino acids. Per germline, CDR1 ENHRY and CDR2 SYGVKD. V dropped 6 bases and J dropped 10; count of bases not matched to a gene: 10. The CDR3 reads CAIRWGQGFNEQFF. The CDR3 coding sequence is TGTGCCATCAGGTGGGGACAGGGTTTCAACGAGCAGTTCTTC.

This clone occurred a few times. V gene TRBV4-2 combines with J gene TRBJ2-3; D could derive from TRBD1 or TRBD2 (5 bases each). Germline CDR1 reads LGHNA; CDR2 reads YNFKEQ. With 1 base removed from V and 0 bases from J, the gap between germline ends came to 8 bases. The CDR3 consists of 15 residues. This CDR3 reads CASSQGGSSTDTQYF. In DNA form, the CDR3 reads TGTGCCAGCAGCCAAGGGGGGTCTAGCACAGATACGCAGTATTTT.